The 30 T cell receptor beta chains in this list originate from one sample, sequenced in a study of T cells in tuberculosis. Thawed, overnight-rested PBMC were stained with GMM-loaded CD1B tetramer, viability dye and anti-CD3, then sorted. CD1B tetramers were loaded with Rhodococcus equi-derived C32 glucose monomycolate. Method: immunoSEQ multiplex PCR; TCRdb's copy keeps in-frame clones and lacks some. The top ten hold less than 2.5% of the sample, which has about 88,000 clones, roughly 93% seen once. The sample comprised CD1b-GMM tetramer-negative cells sorted from PBMCs. The receptor source for this set is an adult woman with latent tuberculosis.

V gene TRBV4-1 combines with J gene TRBJ2-1, with D uncertain. The length of the CDR3 is 13 residues. The V end was cut by 1 base, the J end by 12 bases, with 13 bases between. Germline V gene sequence: CDR1 MGHRA, CDR2 YSYEKL. The CDR3 region has the DNA TGCGCCAGCAGCCAAGTTTCGGTTGTCGGGCAGTTCTTC. This sequence encodes CASSQVSVVGQFF.

This chain joins TRBV10-3 and TRBJ2-7; tentatively, D is TRBD1 (6 bases). The V gene lost 6 bases and the J gene lost 2 bases, with 11 bases spanning the gap. The CDR3 contains 13 residues. Germline values: CDR1 ENHRY, CDR2 SYGVKD. The CDR3 sequence is CAISDGQPYEQYF. CDR3 in DNA: TGTGCCATCAGCGATGGACAGCCCTACGAGCAGTACTTC.

The rearrangement links TRBV19 to TRBJ1-5, with no clear D. CDR1 and CDR2 (germline): LNHDA, SQIVND (reference sequence). Trimming pared 3 bases from V and 4 bases from J, leaving 16 bases between. This CDR3 spans 16 amino acids. The CDR3 region is CASSIVRQSLNQPQHF. In DNA, the CDR3 is TGTGCCAGTAGTATTGTGAGGCAGTCGCTTAATCAGCCCCAGCATTTT.

The chain combines TRBV11-3 with TRBJ2-7; 8 nucleotides match TRBD1. The assigned J gene may be wrong: the sequence end matches TRBJ2-5 better. The CDR3 is 17 residues long. Germline CDR1 is SGHNT and CDR2 is YENEEA. The CDR3 loop is CASSSGPGTGLRETQYF. The DNA of the CDR3 is TGTGCCAGCAGCTCAGGACCCGGGACAGGTCTTAGGGAGACCCAGTACTTC.

CDR3 in DNA: TGCAGCGCCCGGGACAGGATGGGTATTGAAGCTTTCTTT. This encodes CSARDRMGIEAFF. The chain is built from TRBV29-1 and TRBJ1-1; 8 bases map to TRBD1. V shed 7 bases, J shed 7 bases, and the junction held 11 bases outside the gene matches. Germline V gene sequence: CDR1 SQVTM, CDR2 ANQGSEA. The CDR3 is 13 residues long.

This chain joins TRBV5-1 and TRBJ2-5; D possibly corresponds to TRBD2 (5 bases). The CDR3 runs to 15 residues. CDR1 is SGHRS, CDR2 YFSETQ, per germline. Trimming stripped 0 bases from V and 2 bases from J, with 11 bases between. CDR3 loop: CASSLGLAGQETQYF. In nucleotides, the CDR3 is TGCGCCAGCAGCTTGGGGCTAGCTGGACAAGAGACCCAGTACTTC.

The chain employs TRBV21-1 and TRBJ2-3; the table's D call of TRBD1 was not tested on the DNA. TRBV21-1 is described as a pseudogene. CDR3 length: 16 amino acids. CDR3 sequence reads: CASSKGGQGATDTQYF. The CDR3, as DNA: TGTGCCAGCAGCAAGGGGGGACAGGGGGCGACAGATACGCAGTATTTT.

The chain recombines TRBV7-9 with TRBJ1-1; D might be TRBD1 (5 bases). The germline V gene encodes CDR1 SEHNR and CDR2 FQNEAQ (reference sequence). Trimming stripped 1 base from V and 5 bases from J, with 11 bases between. The CDR3 contains 14 residues. In DNA, the CDR3 is TGTGCCAGCAGCTTAGGCGGGGGTAGTACTGAAGCTTTCTTT. Its translation is CASSLGGGSTEAFF.

This rearrangement joins TRBV7-2 to TRBJ2-5; unclear D gene. With 5 bases removed from V and 2 bases from J, the gap between germline ends came to 12 bases. This CDR3 has 14 residues. From germline, CDR1 is SGHTA and CDR2 FQGNSA. CDR3 sequence (DNA): TGTGCCAGCAGCCCCCGACAAGTACAAGAGACCCAGTACTTC. This encodes CASSPRQVQETQYF.

This clone was seen just once. The V call is TRBV11-2, the J call TRBJ2-4; the match to TRBD2 covers 11 bases. V shed 1 base and J 9 bases; nucleotides not matched to a gene: 5. CDR3 length: 15 amino acids. The V gene's germline CDR1 is SGHAT and CDR2 FQNNGV. CDR3 residues: CASSLGHSGGVIQYF. CDR3 nucleotides: TGTGCCAGCAGCTTAGGACATAGCGGGGGGGTCATTCAGTACTTC.

Remarks on this clone: One end of the junction fails to match germline, which may point to a read error. The chain joins TRBV18 to TRBJ2-1, with 10 bases identical to TRBD1. CDR3 length equals 15 residues. Germline lookup yields CDR1 KGHSH and CDR2 LQKENI. CDR3: CASPPGTGVVNEQFF. DNA of the CDR3: TGTGCCAGCCCACCGGGGACAGGGGTAGTCAATGAGCAGTTCTTC.

The rearrangement links TRBV6-5 to TRBJ2-7; D unclear. The length of the CDR3 is 14 residues. The germline V gene has CDR1 MNHEY and CDR2 SVGAGI. Trimming removed 5 bases from V and 0 bases from J, with 11 bases in between. The CDR3, as DNA: TGTGCCAGCAGTCTGGTCAGTCCCTCCTACGAGCAGTACTTC. This translates into CASSLVSPSYEQYF.

The chain is built from TRBV19 and TRBJ1-4, with 10 bases matching TRBD1. Germline CDR1 is LNHDA and CDR2 is SQIVND (reference sequence). The length of the CDR3 is 19 residues. J lost 8 bases, V lost 3 bases, and 18 bases had no gene match. CDR3 protein: CASSIFLPLAGTGAEKLFF. In DNA form, the CDR3 reads TGTGCCAGTAGTATTTTCTTACCGCTCGCCGGGACAGGGGCCGAAAAACTGTTTTTT.

V and J are TRBV10-3 and TRBJ2-1; 10 nucleotides match TRBD2. V gave up 0 bases and J gave up 4 bases; unmatched junction bases: 3. This CDR3 comprises 16 residues. CDR1 and CDR2 (germline): ENHRY, SYGVKD. The CDR3 region is CAISESIAGGYNEQFF. The CDR3 bases are TGTGCCATCAGTGAGTCGATAGCGGGGGGTTACAATGAGCAGTTCTTC.

The chain is built from TRBV7-3 and TRBJ1-6; TRBD1 matches at 8 bases. This CDR3 region has 13 residues. The ends lost 4 bases at V and 10 bases at J; junction bases unmatched: 3. The germline CDR1 and CDR2 sequences are SGHTA and FQGTGA. The CDR3 region has the DNA TGTGCCAGCAGCTCCCGACAGGGGTCACCCCTCCACTTT. This translates into CASSSRQGSPLHF. The entire variable domain, with the rest obtained from reference TRBV7-3 and TRBJ1-6, is as follows: GAGVSQTPSNKVTEKGKYVELRCDPISGHTALYWYRQSLGQGPEFLIYFQGTGAADDSGLPNDRFFAVRPEGSVSTLKIQRTERGDSAVYLCASSSRQGSPLHFGNGTRLTVT.

The rearrangement links TRBV9 to TRBJ1-2, with 11 bases that match TRBD1. Per the germline V gene, CDR1 is SGDLS and CDR2 is YYNGEE. The CDR3 covers 16 residues. Germline trimming cut 3 bases from V and 8 bases from J; bases unmatched to any gene: 12. The CDR3 protein is CASSAGQGALVGGYTF. CDR3 DNA sequence: TGTGCCAGCAGCGCAGGACAGGGGGCGCTTGTAGGAGGCTACACCTTC.

The chain has TRBV15 and TRBJ1-1; D is uncertain. The CDR3 totals 13 residues. Germline assignment: CDR1 LNHNV and CDR2 YYDKDF (reference sequence). Between the trimmed V and J ends, which lost 0 bases and 11 bases, there was a span of 13 bases. The CDR3 protein is CATSREAGSGAFF. For the CDR3, the DNA is TGTGCCACCAGCAGAGAGGCGGGCAGCGGGGCTTTCTTT.

The V and J genes are TRBV5-1 and TRBJ1-1; 9 bases match TRBD1. The CDR3 runs 14 residues. Unmatched junction bases numbered 5, after V lost 2 bases and J lost 6 bases. CDR1 and CDR2 (germline): SGHRS, YFSETQ. The CDR3 DNA reads as TGCGCCAGCAGCTTAGGACAGGGGTGGGCTGAAGCTTTCTTT. Translation gives CASSLGQGWAEAFF.

A remark on this clone: One junction end disagrees with the germline gene, perhaps due to a read error. The same CDR3 can be traced to other DNA sequences in this sample. The chain couples TRBV7-2 to TRBJ1-5; 7 bases align to TRBD1. Germline lookup yields CDR1 SGHTA and CDR2 FQGNSA. The CDR3 consists of 15 residues. CDR3 DNA: TGTGCCAGCAGCCCGGACAGGTCCTCTAATCAGCCCCAACATTTT. Protein: CASSPDRSSNQPQHF.

The V and J genes are TRBV5-1 and TRBJ1-1, with 9 bases lining up with TRBD1. Germline lookup yields CDR1 SGHRS and CDR2 YFSETQ. There are 15 residues in the CDR3. V shed 0 bases and J 4 bases; nucleotides not matched to a gene: 4. As DNA, the CDR3 is TGCGCCAGCAGCTTGGTTAGGACAGGGGCCACTGAAGCTTTCTTT. Its protein product is CASSLVRTGATEAFF.

The rearrangement joins TRBV4-2 to TRBJ2-2, with 8 bases aligning to TRBD2. CDR3 length equals 17 residues. The germline V gene encodes CDR1 LGHNA and CDR2 YNFKEQ. The trim removed 0 bases at V and 7 bases at J, leaving 10 bases unmatched. The CDR3 region is CASSQDLTGGRGGELFF. In DNA form, the CDR3 reads TGTGCCAGCAGCCAAGATTTGACGGGGGGGCGCGGCGGGGAGCTGTTTTTT.

V usage is TRBV28 and J usage is TRBJ2-7; 10 bases are shared with TRBD1. Germline V gene sequence: CDR1 MDHEN, CDR2 SYDVKM. CDR3 length: 16 amino acids. V was clipped by 4 bases and J by 6 bases; unmatched bases: 12. Here the CDR3 reads CASSSIVWDRGIEQYV. CDR3 DNA sequence: TGTGCCAGCAGTTCGATCGTCTGGGACAGGGGTATCGAGCAGTACGTC.

This clone was counted a few times. The rearrangement joins TRBV10-2 to TRBJ1-1; D ambiguous. The CDR3 contains 13 residues. V gave up 7 bases and J gave up 1 base, with 10 bases separating them. Germline CDR1 is WSHSY and CDR2 is SAAADI. The CDR3 region is CASTEAENTEAFF. The CDR3 DNA is TGCGCCAGCACGGAGGCCGAGAACACTGAAGCTTTCTTT.

The J gene is TRBJ2-3, the V gene TRBV19; TRBD1 is a possible D gene (5 bases). Germline V CDR1 and CDR2: LNHDA, SQIVND (reference sequence). This CDR3 contains 16 residues. Trimming stripped 1 base from V and 0 bases from J, with 11 bases between. CDR3 amino acids: CASSIVGQGSTDTQYF. CDR3 sequence (DNA): TGTGCCAGTAGTATAGTGGGTCAGGGTAGCACAGATACGCAGTATTTT. Full variable domain (rest looked up from reference TRBV19 and TRBJ2-3): DGGITQSPKYLFRKEGQNVTLSCEQNLNHDAMYWYRQDPGQGLRLIYYSQIVNDFQKGDIAEGYSVSREKKESFPLTVTSAQKNPTAFYLCASSIVGQGSTDTQYFGPGTRLTVL.

The rearrangement links TRBV7-6 to TRBJ2-3; 11 positions match TRBD1. V was clipped by 0 bases and J by 8 bases; unmatched bases: 10. The CDR3 is made up of 17 amino acids. Per the germline V gene, CDR1 is SGHVS and CDR2 is FNYEAQ. CDR3 amino acids: CASSLALGQGAVLTQYF. CDR3 coding DNA: TGTGCCAGCAGCTTAGCGCTTGGACAGGGGGCTGTCCTTACGCAGTATTTT.

The chain is built from TRBV14 and TRBJ2-5, with 11 bases aligning to TRBD1. Germline CDR1 reads SGHDN; CDR2 reads FVKESK. V gave up 3 bases and J gave up 5 bases; unmatched junction bases: 5. The CDR3 runs to 15 residues. Here the CDR3 reads CASSHGQGALETQYF. The CDR3 coding sequence is TGTGCCAGCAGCCATGGACAGGGGGCGCTTGAGACCCAGTACTTC.

This chain connects TRBV29-1 to TRBJ2-3; 7 nucleotides line up with TRBD1. V trimming: 4 bases; J trimming: 0 bases; junction bases outside the gene matches: 7. Germline V gene sequence: CDR1 SQVTM, CDR2 ANQGSEA. CDR3 length: 15 amino acids. CDR3 in amino acids: CSVVPGTVSTDTQYF. The CDR3 DNA reads TGCAGCGTTGTACCCGGGACAGTTAGCACAGATACGCAGTATTTT.

This chain uses TRBV2 with TRBJ1-6, with 9 positions matching TRBD1. Germline CDR1 and CDR2: SNHLY and FYNNEI. The CDR3 is 15 amino acids. The ends lost 2 bases at V and 9 bases at J; junction bases unmatched: 5. CDR3 in amino acids: CASSETTGGGSPLHF. The DNA of the CDR3 is TGTGCCAGCAGTGAAACAACAGGGGGCGGTTCACCCCTCCACTTT.

The V gene is TRBV21-1, the J gene TRBJ1-6. TRBV21-1 counts as a pseudogene. This CDR3 is built from 17 residues. CDR3 coding DNA: TGTGCCAGCAGCAAAGTAAGGCCGGGCGGGTATAATTCACCCCTCCACTTT. Protein: CASSKVRPGGYNSPLHF.

The V call is TRBV5-1, the J call TRBJ2-3, with a weak D call TRBD1 (7 bases). V gave up 6 bases and J gave up 0 bases, with 17 bases separating them. Germline-derived CDR1 and CDR2 are SGHRS and YFSETQ. This CDR3 is 16 amino acids long. CDR3 sequence reads: CASNPGVTGSTDTQYF. The CDR3 DNA reads as TGCGCCAGCAACCCGGGGGTGACAGGGAGCACAGATACGCAGTATTTT. Combining the CDR3 with reference TRBV5-1 and TRBJ2-3 gives the whole variable domain KAGVTQTPRYLIKTRGQQVTLSCSPISGHRSVSWYQQTPGQGLQFLFEYFSETQRNKGNFPGRFSGRQFSNSRSEMNVSTLELGDSALYLCASNPGVTGSTDTQYFGPGTRLTVL.